These 28 T cell receptor beta chains were all obtained from the same sample, sequenced in a study of blood T cell repertoires in COVID-19. Clones were sequenced by immunoSEQ multiplex PCR, and TCRdb holds only the in-frame ones, with some missing. The table lists about 56,000 clones, 84% of them singletons. The sequenced material came from peripheral blood. These receptors were obtained from a man aged 55 to 70 with COVID-19, enrolled during active disease.

This clone was seen a handful of times. This chain joins TRBV19 and TRBJ1-5; 9 bases line up with TRBD1. V lost 7 bases to trimming and J lost 1 base; unmatched junction nucleotides: 8. The CDR3 runs to 16 residues. The germline V gene encodes CDR1 LNHDA and CDR2 SQIVND (reference sequence). In DNA form, the CDR3 reads TGTGCCAGTACTCCAAACAGGGGGCCGAGCAATCAGCCCCAGCATTTT. Amino acid sequence: CASTPNRGPSNQPQHF.

The gene calls are TRBV4-2 and TRBJ2-2; 7 nucleotides align to TRBD2. The germline V gene encodes CDR1 LGHNA and CDR2 YNFKEQ. With 1 base clipped from V and 1 base from J, the junction kept 0 bases outside the gene matches. The CDR3 has 15 residues. The DNA for the CDR3 is TGTGCCAGCAGCCAAGTAGCGGGGAACACCGGGGAGCTGTTTTTT. Its protein product is CASSQVAGNTGELFF.

The chain carries TRBV5-4 and TRBJ2-1; D is uncertain. The CDR3 runs 12 residues. Trimming shortened V by 4 bases and J by 7 bases, and 9 bases separated the two germline ends. The germline gives CDR1 SGHNT, CDR2 YYREEE (reference sequence). The CDR3 sequence: CASSLDGNEQFF. In nucleotides, the CDR3 is TGTGCCAGCAGCCTCGACGGGAATGAGCAGTTCTTC.

The chain recombines TRBV6-1 with TRBJ2-4; D remains ambiguous. Germline V CDR1 and CDR2: MNHNS, SASEGT. V shed 0 bases and J shed 9 bases, with 9 bases lying between them. This CDR3 is built from 13 residues. CDR3 in DNA: TGTGCCAGCAGTGAAGCTCCCCGAGGCATTCAGTACTTC. Residues: CASSEAPRGIQYF.

The chain uses TRBV2 and TRBJ2-1; maybe TRBD2 (5 bases). From germline, CDR1 is SNHLY and CDR2 FYNNEI. V lost 7 bases to trimming and J lost 2 bases, with 12 bases between them. The CDR3 sequence is 14 residues long. CDR3: CASMGAVTYNEQFF. CDR3 bases: TGTGCCAGCATGGGAGCGGTTACCTACAATGAGCAGTTCTTC.

The rearrangement joins TRBV20-1 to TRBJ2-3; 9 bases are shared with TRBD2. Looked up from germline, CDR1 is DFQATT and CDR2 is SNEGSKA (reference sequence). The CDR3 contains 16 residues. V lost 3 bases, J lost 4 bases, and 11 bases stayed unmatched. The DNA of the CDR3 is TGCAGTGCTAGTACTAGCGGGTCGAATAGGGCAGATACGCAGTATTTT. As protein: CSASTSGSNRADTQYF.

This sequence joins TRBV5-4 and TRBJ2-5; perhaps TRBD2 as D (6 bases). The V end lost 3 bases, the J end lost 5 bases, and 14 bases lay between the germline ends. Looked up from germline, CDR1 is SGHNT and CDR2 is YYREEE (reference sequence). The CDR3 sequence is 14 residues long. The CDR3 region has the DNA TGTGCCAGCAGCTCAACCAGGGCGGGGGAGACCCAGTACTTC. Protein product: CASSSTRAGETQYF.

This clone was seen more than once but under ten times. This chain connects TRBV6-5 to TRBJ1-2; D remains unclear. CDR3 size: 14 residues. Germline V gene data show CDR1 as MNHEY and CDR2 as SVGAGI. The V and J ends lost 2 bases and 8 bases respectively, with 15 bases between them. The CDR3 reads CASSYVGLMGGYTF. DNA of the CDR3: TGTGCCAGCAGTTACGTAGGACTTATGGGAGGCTACACCTTC.

The chain combines TRBV2 with TRBJ1-2; maybe TRBD1 (5 bases). The CDR3 runs to 16 residues. V was cut by 6 bases and J by 0 bases, with 17 bases left in between. The V gene's germline CDR1 is SNHLY and CDR2 FYNNEI. The CDR3 protein is CASRAGGSGSNYGYTF. CDR3 sequence (DNA): TGTGCCAGCAGAGCAGGAGGGTCAGGGTCTAACTATGGCTACACCTTC.

The V gene is TRBV18, the J gene TRBJ2-6; 7 bases agree with TRBD1. Germline CDR1 is KGHSH and CDR2 is LQKENI. The V segment lost 2 bases and the J segment 11 bases; nucleotides outside the gene matches: 3. This CDR3 comprises 13 residues. The CDR3 coding sequence is TGTGCCAGCTCACCAGGACAGGCGTACGTCCTGACTTTC. It yields the protein CASSPGQAYVLTF.

This clone has only a few counts. The V and J genes are TRBV9 and TRBJ2-2, with D maybe TRBD2 (6 bases). This CDR3 comprises 16 residues. Germline V gene sequence: CDR1 SGDLS, CDR2 YYNGEE. The germline V and J ends were trimmed by 0 bases and 1 base, with 10 bases remaining between them. The CDR3: CASSVAGAGNTGELFF. CDR3 DNA: TGTGCCAGCAGCGTAGCTGGAGCGGGGAACACCGGGGAGCTGTTTTTT.

This chain joins TRBV28 and TRBJ2-1; 10 bases are shared with TRBD1. CDR1 and CDR2 (germline): MDHEN, SYDVKM. This CDR3 is built from 15 residues. Trimming removed 6 bases from V and 8 bases from J; junction bases left unmatched: 10. The CDR3 here is CASSSEGQGFDEQFF. In DNA, the CDR3 is TGTGCCAGCAGCTCCGAGGGACAGGGGTTCGATGAGCAGTTCTTC.

This clone is classed as medium-sized. The J gene is TRBJ2-1, the V gene TRBV5-1; 9 bases are a match to TRBD2. CDR1 and CDR2 from the germline V gene are SGHRS and YFSETQ. V trimming: 0 bases; J trimming: 4 bases; junction bases outside the gene matches: 11. The CDR3 is made up of 18 amino acids. The CDR3 reads CASSLGYFSGRQYNEQFF. CDR3 coding DNA: TGCGCCAGCAGCTTGGGTTATTTTAGCGGGAGACAGTACAATGAGCAGTTCTTC. Drawing the rest from reference TRBV5-1 and TRBJ2-1, the complete variable domain is KAGVTQTPRYLIKTRGQQVTLSCSPISGHRSVSWYQQTPGQGLQFLFEYFSETQRNKGNFPGRFSGRQFSNSRSEMNVSTLELGDSALYLCASSLGYFSGRQYNEQFFGPGTRLTVL.

This clone was picked up many times. The V and J genes are TRBV6-2 or TRBV6-3 and TRBJ1-2; D gene ambiguous. This CDR3 region has 13 residues. Trimming removed 4 bases from V and 4 bases from J, with 10 bases in between. Germline V gene lookup returns CDR1 MNHEY and CDR2 SVGEGT. CDR3 residues: CASSSGMIYGYTF. The CDR3, as DNA: TGTGCCAGCAGTTCCGGGATGATCTATGGCTACACCTTC.

This chain connects TRBV4-1 to TRBJ1-5; TRBD1 agrees at 7 bases. Germline V gene data show CDR1 as MGHRA and CDR2 as YSYEKL. The CDR3 has 20 residues. J lost 2 bases, V lost 4 bases, and 20 bases had no gene match. This CDR3 reads CASSLHTGAGDIMGNQPQHF. The DNA for the CDR3 is TGCGCCAGCAGCCTCCATACAGGGGCCGGGGATATTATGGGCAATCAGCCCCAGCATTTT.

In this sample, this clone turned up a few times. The CDR3 spells CASSLGGQGAGEQYF. As DNA, the CDR3 is TGTGCCAGCAGCTTGGGTGGTCAGGGGGCTGGGGAGCAGTACTTC. The chain couples TRBV5-4 to TRBJ2-7, with 8 bases fitting TRBD1. CDR3 length: 15 amino acids. J was trimmed by 7 bases and V by 0 bases; bases with no gene match: 9. Germline lookup yields CDR1 SGHNT and CDR2 YYREEE (reference sequence). The complete variable domain, with remaining parts taken from reference TRBV5-4 and TRBJ2-7, reads ETGVTQSPTHLIKTRGQQVTLRCSSQSGHNTVSWYQQALGQGPQFIFQYYREEENGRGNFPPRFSGLQFPNYSSELNVNALELDDSALYLCASSLGGQGAGEQYFGPGTRLTVT.

The chain links TRBV20-1 to TRBJ2-7; TRBD2 is a possible D gene (6 bases). This CDR3 is 14 amino acids long. With 6 bases removed from V and 4 bases from J, the gap between germline ends came to 19 bases. CDR1 and CDR2 from the germline V gene are DFQATT and SNEGSKA (reference sequence). The CDR3 reads CSASSSGRSYEQYF. In nucleotides, the CDR3 is TGCAGTGCCAGTAGCTCCGGGAGATCTTACGAGCAGTACTTC.

The chain is built from TRBV5-4 and TRBJ2-3; 9 bases line up with TRBD2. Germline CDR1 reads SGHNT; CDR2 reads YYREEE (reference sequence). V was clipped by 0 bases and J by 4 bases; unmatched bases: 6. The CDR3 covers 16 residues. In nucleotides, the CDR3 is TGTGCCAGCAGCTTGGTAGGCGGGGGGGCCCCAGATACGCAGTATTTT. Encoded protein: CASSLVGGGAPDTQYF.

This chain connects TRBV6-6 to TRBJ2-5; possibly TRBD1 for D (6 bases). CDR3 length equals 15 residues. V was cut by 2 bases and J by 1 base, with 11 bases left in between. Germline-derived CDR1 and CDR2 are MNHNY and SVGAGI (reference sequence). The CDR3 bases are TGTGCCAGCAGTTACGTCAGGGGAGCCCAAGAGACCCAGTACTTC. This sequence encodes CASSYVRGAQETQYF.

The CDR3 spells CSGRLDTQYF. CDR3 DNA: TGCAGCGGCAGGTTAGATACGCAGTATTTT. This chain joins TRBV29-1 and TRBJ2-3; D unclear. Germline V gives CDR1 SQVTM, CDR2 ANQGSEA. The CDR3 loop spans 10 amino acids. With 7 bases removed from V and 5 bases from J, the gap between germline ends came to 7 bases.

The chain has TRBV29-1 and TRBJ2-2, with D tentatively TRBD2 (7 bases). The V end lost 6 bases, the J end lost 5 bases, and 22 bases lay between the germline ends. This CDR3 is 16 amino acids long. Germline loops: CDR1 SQVTM, CDR2 ANQGSEA. CDR3 DNA sequence: TGCAGCGTCGGGGGGCGGTGGGGGCGCGAAACCGGGGAGCTGTTTTTT. Its protein product is CSVGGRWGRETGELFF.

This clone was counted between two and nine times. The chain carries TRBV7-9 and TRBJ2-7, with 10 bases lining up with TRBD2. Germline CDR1 is SEHNR and CDR2 is FQNEAQ (reference sequence). The CDR3 runs to 14 residues. Trimming took 9 bases from V and 2 from J; bases not matched to a gene: 7. The CDR3 sequence is CASQQAGGPYEQYF. The CDR3 DNA reads as TGTGCCAGTCAACAAGCGGGAGGGCCCTACGAGCAGTACTTC.

This clone was counted a few times. The chain is built from TRBV28 and TRBJ1-2; D gene uncertain. The CDR3 consists of 13 residues. Germline values: CDR1 MDHEN, CDR2 SYDVKM. V shed 3 bases and J shed 1 base, with 6 bases lying between them. This chain's CDR3 is CASSFGGNYGYTF. The CDR3 nucleotides read TGTGCCAGCAGTTTTGGAGGTAACTATGGCTACACCTTC.

The V and J genes are TRBV6-1 and TRBJ2-3; TRBD2 matches at 7 bases. Germline CDR1 reads MNHNS; CDR2 reads SASEGT. V was clipped by 3 bases and J by 4 bases; unmatched bases: 4. This CDR3 contains 14 residues. The CDR3: CASSEGAGPDTQYF. The CDR3 nucleotides read TGTGCCAGCAGTGAGGGAGCGGGACCAGATACGCAGTATTTT.

The J gene is TRBJ2-2, the V gene TRBV13, with D tentatively TRBD2 (6 bases). Trimming removed 3 bases from V and 2 bases from J, with 10 bases in between. Germline V CDR1 and CDR2: PRHDT, FYEKMQ (reference sequence). CDR3 length: 15 residues. CDR3 sequence reads: CASSFGGGNTGELFF. The CDR3 DNA reads as TGTGCCAGCAGCTTCGGGGGAGGCAACACCGGGGAGCTGTTTTTT.

The J gene is TRBJ1-4, the V gene TRBV19; 9 bases fit TRBD1. Germline CDR1 reads LNHDA; CDR2 reads SQIVND (reference sequence). This CDR3 spans 14 amino acids. J was trimmed by 10 bases and V by 7 bases; bases with no gene match: 10. This CDR3 reads CASIPGQGIGKLFF. The CDR3 DNA reads as TGTGCCAGTATTCCGGGACAGGGTATCGGAAAACTGTTTTTT.

CDR3 sequence: CAWSGEQGAQPQHF. DNA of the CDR3: TGTGCCTGGAGTGGGGAACAGGGGGCTCAGCCCCAGCATTTT. The rearrangement links TRBV30 to TRBJ1-5; 9 bases agree with TRBD1. The trim removed 1 base at V and 6 bases at J, leaving 4 bases unmatched. CDR1 and CDR2 from the germline V gene are GTSNPN and SVGIG (reference sequence). The CDR3 runs to 14 residues.

This clone was seen a few times. This chain joins TRBV28 and TRBJ1-5; D is possibly TRBD1 (6 bases). Trimming stripped 7 bases from V and 0 bases from J, with 22 bases between. The length of the CDR3 is 18 residues. Germline lookup yields CDR1 MDHEN and CDR2 SYDVKM. This chain's CDR3 is CASKGQLISRYSNQPQHF. The DNA for the CDR3 is TGTGCCAGCAAGGGACAACTCATTAGCCGATATAGCAATCAGCCCCAGCATTTT.